Below, 4 T cell receptor beta chains from the same sample are listed, as sequenced in a study of OX40 agonist ivuxolimab in advanced cancers. Clones were sequenced by immunoSEQ multiplex PCR, and TCRdb holds only the in-frame ones, with some missing. The sample shows roughly 67,000 clones, nearly 90% of them seen only once. Material: CD4+ or CD8+ T cells sorted from blood, obtained in a trial of the OX40 agonist ivuxolimab. The receptors were sampled from an adult with an advanced solid tumor such as melanoma, head and neck, liver or kidney cancer.

The CDR3 is CASSLRSNQPQHF. The CDR3 nucleotides are TGTGCCAGCAGCTTACGTAGCAATCAGCCCCAGCATTTT. This sequence joins TRBV7-2 and TRBJ1-5; D not resolved. The germline gives CDR1 SGHTA, CDR2 FQGNSA. Trimming left V 2 bases short and J 0 bases short, with 2 bases between. This CDR3 region has 13 residues.

The chain carries TRBV10-3 and TRBJ2-5; D unresolved. The germline V gene encodes CDR1 ENHRY and CDR2 SYGVKD. V was shortened by 2 bases and J by 2 bases, with 3 bases between the two germline ends. CDR3 length: 12 amino acids. CDR3 nucleotide sequence: TGTGCCATCAGTGAGACTCAAGAGACCCAGTACTTC. Protein product: CAISETQETQYF.

V and J are TRBV25-1 and TRBJ2-7, with 7 bases that match TRBD1. Germline assignment: CDR1 MGHDK and CDR2 SYGVNS. The CDR3 extends over 16 amino acids. The V segment lost 4 bases and the J segment 2 bases; nucleotides outside the gene matches: 11. This chain's CDR3 is CASSASGQVLTYEQYF. The DNA of the CDR3 is TGTGCCAGCAGTGCCTCAGGACAGGTTCTAACCTACGAGCAGTACTTC.

The gene calls are TRBV27 and TRBJ2-5, with TRBD2 as a possible D gene (5 bases). The DNA matches TRBJ2-7 better at its end, which makes the J call doubtful. CDR3 size: 15 residues. Germline V gene sequence: CDR1 MNHEY, CDR2 SMNVEV (reference sequence). CDR3 in DNA: TGTGCCAGCAGTTTTCCCGGACTGGACCGCTACGAGCAGTACTTC. Its protein product is CASSFPGLDRYEQYF.